The 7 T cell receptor beta chains below were found in one sample sequenced in a study of blood T cell repertoires in COVID-19. Here immunoSEQ multiplex PCR was the method, and the copy in TCRdb shows in-frame clones only, minus some. The sample has 190,000 or so clones, roughly 86% seen once. Sequencing was done on a sample of PBMCs or T cells enriched from blood (not recorded which). The receptors originated from a woman in her 30s who had recovered from COVID-19.

This clone turned up a few times. This chain connects TRBV5-4 to TRBJ2-7; perhaps TRBD2 as D (7 bases). The germline V gene encodes CDR1 SGHNT and CDR2 YYREEE (reference sequence). Trimming stripped 3 bases from V and 1 base from J, with 17 bases between. The CDR3 extends over 16 amino acids. For the CDR3, the DNA is TGTGCCAGCAGCTCGGGGGGCGGGAGAGGTTCCTACGAGCAGTACTTC. Protein: CASSSGGGRGSYEQYF.

The rearrangement links TRBV9 to TRBJ2-7; 8 positions agree with TRBD2. J gave up 6 bases and V 4 bases, and 9 bases lay outside the gene matches. There are 14 residues in the CDR3. Germline V gene sequence: CDR1 SGDLS, CDR2 YYNGEE. CDR3 residues: CASSPSGSSSEQYF. DNA for the CDR3: TGTGCCAGCAGCCCAAGCGGGAGCTCTTCCGAGCAGTACTTC. Together with reference TRBV9 and TRBJ2-7, the CDR3 gives the full variable domain: DSGVTQTPKHLITATGQRVTLRCSPRSGDLSVYWYQQSLDQGLQFLIQYYNGEERAKGNILERFSAQQFPDLHSELNLSSLELGDSALYFCASSPSGSSSEQYFGPGTRLTVT.

The chain couples TRBV7-9 to TRBJ2-7; 8 nucleotides align to TRBD1. V dropped 3 bases and J dropped 0; count of bases not matched to a gene: 10. The CDR3 is 17 residues long. Germline CDR1 reads SEHNR; CDR2 reads FQNEAQ (reference sequence). The CDR3 reads CASSFSQGAGVSYEQYF. The CDR3 DNA sequence: TGTGCCAGCAGCTTTTCGCAGGGGGCCGGGGTCTCCTACGAGCAGTACTTC.

The CDR3 loop is CASSRGTSGIYEQYF. As DNA, the CDR3 is TGTGCCAGCAGCCGCGGGACTAGCGGGATCTACGAGCAGTACTTC. The chain recombines TRBV11-2 with TRBJ2-7; 13 bases line up with TRBD2. With 5 bases clipped from V and 3 bases from J, the junction kept 4 bases outside the gene matches. Germline CDR1 SGHAT, CDR2 FQNNGV. This CDR3 has 15 amino acids.

The chain couples TRBV12-3 or TRBV12-4 to TRBJ2-1, with 7 nucleotides matching TRBD2. Trimming at V came to 5 bases and at J to 15 bases, leaving 10 bases not matched to a gene. The CDR3 has 12 residues. The CDR3 DNA follows: TGTGCCAGCAGTGACGCCGGGACTAATTGGTTCTTC. Amino acid sequence: CASSDAGTNWFF.

The rearrangement joins TRBV7-3 to TRBJ2-7; 7 nucleotides agree with TRBD1. V lost 3 bases to trimming and J lost 4 bases; unmatched junction nucleotides: 3. The germline gives CDR1 SGHTA, CDR2 FQGTGA. The CDR3 contains 13 residues. The CDR3 nucleotides read TGTGCCAGCAGCTTCGGGACAGAGTACGAGCAGTACTTC. This encodes CASSFGTEYEQYF.

This clone was recorded many times. This rearrangement joins TRBV19 to TRBJ2-7; 13 bases fit TRBD2. CDR3 length equals 16 residues. Germline-derived CDR1 and CDR2 are LNHDA and SQIVND (reference sequence). The junction had 11 bases not matched to a gene; V was cut back by 5 bases and J by 7 bases. This chain's CDR3 is CASSFAGTSGMDEQYF. CDR3 DNA: TGTGCCAGTAGTTTTGCCGGGACTAGCGGGATGGATGAGCAGTACTTC.